This TCR beta chain was identified in a study of OX40 agonist ivuxolimab in advanced cancers. Produced via immunoSEQ multiplex PCR; TCRdb's table is partial and in-frame only. Of about 120,000 clones listed, roughly nine tenths are singletons. The ends were cut back, 3 bases at V and 8 bases at J, with 12 bases in the middle. Germline V gives CDR1 SGHRS, CDR2 YFSETQ. CDR3 length equals 14 residues. The sequenced sample was CD4+ or CD8+ T cells sorted from blood, obtained in a trial of the OX40 agonist ivuxolimab. The sequence came from an adult with an advanced solid tumor such as melanoma, head and neck, liver or kidney cancer. This chain connects TRBV5-1 to TRBJ1-6; TRBD1 might be the D (6 bases). CDR3 in amino acids: CASSSTGLDSPLHF. CDR3 bases: TGCGCCAGCAGCTCTACAGGGTTGGATTCACCCCTCCACTTT.